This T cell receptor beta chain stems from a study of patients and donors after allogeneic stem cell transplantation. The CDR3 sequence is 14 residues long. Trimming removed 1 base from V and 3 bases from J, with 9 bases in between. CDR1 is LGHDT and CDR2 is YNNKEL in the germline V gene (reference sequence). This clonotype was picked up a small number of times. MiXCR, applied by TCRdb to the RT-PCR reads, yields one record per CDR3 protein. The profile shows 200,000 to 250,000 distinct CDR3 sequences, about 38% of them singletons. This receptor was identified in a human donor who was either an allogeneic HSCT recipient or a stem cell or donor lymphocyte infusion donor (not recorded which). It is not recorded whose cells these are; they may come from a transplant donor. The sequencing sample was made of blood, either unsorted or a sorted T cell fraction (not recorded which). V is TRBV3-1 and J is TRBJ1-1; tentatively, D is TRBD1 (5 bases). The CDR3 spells CASSQGGLDTEAFF. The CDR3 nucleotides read TGTGCCAGCAGCCAAGGGGGGTTAGACACTGAAGCTTTCTTT.